This TCR beta chain was captured in a study of OX40 agonist ivuxolimab in advanced cancers. Prior autoimmune disease or systemic immunosuppression barred patients. Baseline was the first blood sampling point, followed by cycle 4 day 1 and cycle 7 day 1. Assay: immunoSEQ multiplex PCR; the TCRdb copy retains only in-frame clones and omits some. Of fewer than 85,000 clones listed, approximately 87% are singletons. The V and J ends lost 5 bases and 1 base respectively, with 16 bases between them. The CDR3 is 16 amino acids. Germline V gene lookup returns CDR1 SGHAT and CDR2 FQNNGV. The material was CD4+ or CD8+ T cells sorted from blood, obtained in a trial of the OX40 agonist ivuxolimab. The source is an adult with an advanced solid tumor such as melanoma, head and neck, liver or kidney cancer. This rearrangement joins TRBV11-2 to TRBJ2-3; possible D gene TRBD2, 5 bases. CDR3 region: CASSPGWQWGTDTQYF. The CDR3 bases are TGTGCCAGCAGCCCGGGGTGGCAGTGGGGCACAGATACGCAGTATTTT.